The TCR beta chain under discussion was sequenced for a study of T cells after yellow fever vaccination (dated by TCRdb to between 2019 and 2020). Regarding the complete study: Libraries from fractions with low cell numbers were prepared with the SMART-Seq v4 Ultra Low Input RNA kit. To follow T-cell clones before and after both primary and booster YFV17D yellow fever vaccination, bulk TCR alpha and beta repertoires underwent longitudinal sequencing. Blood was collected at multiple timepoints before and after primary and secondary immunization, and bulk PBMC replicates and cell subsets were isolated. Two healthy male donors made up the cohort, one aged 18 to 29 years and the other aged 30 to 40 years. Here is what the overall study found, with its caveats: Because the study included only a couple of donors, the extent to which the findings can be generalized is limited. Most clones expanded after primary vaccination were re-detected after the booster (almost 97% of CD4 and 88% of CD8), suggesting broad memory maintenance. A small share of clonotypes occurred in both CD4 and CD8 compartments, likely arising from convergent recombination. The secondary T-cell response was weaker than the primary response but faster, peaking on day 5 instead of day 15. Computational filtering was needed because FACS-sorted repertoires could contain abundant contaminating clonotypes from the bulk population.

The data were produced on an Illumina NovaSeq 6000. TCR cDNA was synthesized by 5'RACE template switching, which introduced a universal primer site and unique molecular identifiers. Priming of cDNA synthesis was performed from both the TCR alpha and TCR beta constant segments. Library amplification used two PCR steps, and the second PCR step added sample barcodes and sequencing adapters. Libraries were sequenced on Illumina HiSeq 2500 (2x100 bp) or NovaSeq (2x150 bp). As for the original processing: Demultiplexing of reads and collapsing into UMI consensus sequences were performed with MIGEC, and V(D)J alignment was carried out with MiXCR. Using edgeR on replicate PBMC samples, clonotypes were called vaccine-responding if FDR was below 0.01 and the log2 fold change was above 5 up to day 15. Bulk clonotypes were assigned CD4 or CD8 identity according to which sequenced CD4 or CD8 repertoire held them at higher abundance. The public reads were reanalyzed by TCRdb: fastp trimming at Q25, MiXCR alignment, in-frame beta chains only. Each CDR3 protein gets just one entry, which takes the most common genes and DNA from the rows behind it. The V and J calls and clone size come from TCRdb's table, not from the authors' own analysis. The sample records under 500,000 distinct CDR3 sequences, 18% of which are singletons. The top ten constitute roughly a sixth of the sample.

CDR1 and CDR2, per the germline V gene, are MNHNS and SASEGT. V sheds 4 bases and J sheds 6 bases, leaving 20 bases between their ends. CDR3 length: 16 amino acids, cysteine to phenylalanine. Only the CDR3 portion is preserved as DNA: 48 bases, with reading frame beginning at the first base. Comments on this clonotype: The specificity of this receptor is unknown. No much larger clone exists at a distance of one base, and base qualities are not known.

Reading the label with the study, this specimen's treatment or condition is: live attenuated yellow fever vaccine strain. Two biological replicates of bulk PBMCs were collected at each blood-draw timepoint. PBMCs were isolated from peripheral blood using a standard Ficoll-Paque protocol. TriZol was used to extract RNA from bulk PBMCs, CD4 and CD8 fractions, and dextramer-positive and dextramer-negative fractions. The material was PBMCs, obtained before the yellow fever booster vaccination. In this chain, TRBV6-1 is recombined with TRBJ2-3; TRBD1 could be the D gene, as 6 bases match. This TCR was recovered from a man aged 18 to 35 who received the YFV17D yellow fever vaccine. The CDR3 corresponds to CASSGFIQGNIDTQYF. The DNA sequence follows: TGTGCCAGCAGTGGATTCATACAGGGAAATATCGATACGCAGTATTTT.